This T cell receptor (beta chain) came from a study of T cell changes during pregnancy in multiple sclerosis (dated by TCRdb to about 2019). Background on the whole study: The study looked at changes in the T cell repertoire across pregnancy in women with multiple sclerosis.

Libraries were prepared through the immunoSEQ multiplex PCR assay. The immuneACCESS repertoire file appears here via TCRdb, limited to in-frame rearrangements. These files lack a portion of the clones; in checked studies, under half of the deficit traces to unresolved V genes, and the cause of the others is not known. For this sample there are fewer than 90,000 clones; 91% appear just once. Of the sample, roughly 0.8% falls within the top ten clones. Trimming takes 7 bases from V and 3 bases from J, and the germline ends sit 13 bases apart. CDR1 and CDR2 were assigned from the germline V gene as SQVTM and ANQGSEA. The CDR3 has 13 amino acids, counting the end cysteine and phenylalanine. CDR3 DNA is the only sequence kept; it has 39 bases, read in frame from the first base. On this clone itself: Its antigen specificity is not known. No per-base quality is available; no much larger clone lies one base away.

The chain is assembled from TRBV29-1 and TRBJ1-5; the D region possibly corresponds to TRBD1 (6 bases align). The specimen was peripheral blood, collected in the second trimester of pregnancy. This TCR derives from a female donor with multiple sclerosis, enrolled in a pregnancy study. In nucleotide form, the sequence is TGCAGCGCTGCACAGGGCACCAATCAGCCCCAGCATTTT. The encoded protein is CSAAQGTNQPQHF.